This TCR beta chain came from a study of a mutant IDH1 vaccine in newly diagnosed glioma. Overall study: Before enrollment, the patients had been treated with radiotherapy alone, temozolomide alone, or both together. Most of them had received both. Study observations and caveats: Changes in top peripheral clonotypes did not appear linked to pseudoprogression.

Generated by immunoSEQ multiplex PCR, the TCRdb table keeps only in-frame clones and is missing some. The profile shows just under 95,000 clones, 83% of them singletons. For this clone: What it binds is not known.

The time point was: baseline, week 1 (first vaccination visit). Treatment defined: pre-vaccination baseline after standard-of-care therapy. CDR3 length equals 16 residues. Trimming removed 0 bases from V and 3 bases from J, with 12 bases in between. Germline lookup yields CDR1 MGHRA and CDR2 YSYEKL. The source was PBMCs, collected from a glioma patient treated with radiotherapy, temozolomide or both. This clonotype was obtained from a woman in her fifties or sixties with glioma. The chain employs TRBV4-1 and TRBJ2-1; D gene uncertain. CDR3 loop: CASSQDTGLSYNEQFF. CDR3 nucleotides: TGCGCCAGCAGCCAAGATACGGGCTTAAGCTACAATGAGCAGTTCTTC.